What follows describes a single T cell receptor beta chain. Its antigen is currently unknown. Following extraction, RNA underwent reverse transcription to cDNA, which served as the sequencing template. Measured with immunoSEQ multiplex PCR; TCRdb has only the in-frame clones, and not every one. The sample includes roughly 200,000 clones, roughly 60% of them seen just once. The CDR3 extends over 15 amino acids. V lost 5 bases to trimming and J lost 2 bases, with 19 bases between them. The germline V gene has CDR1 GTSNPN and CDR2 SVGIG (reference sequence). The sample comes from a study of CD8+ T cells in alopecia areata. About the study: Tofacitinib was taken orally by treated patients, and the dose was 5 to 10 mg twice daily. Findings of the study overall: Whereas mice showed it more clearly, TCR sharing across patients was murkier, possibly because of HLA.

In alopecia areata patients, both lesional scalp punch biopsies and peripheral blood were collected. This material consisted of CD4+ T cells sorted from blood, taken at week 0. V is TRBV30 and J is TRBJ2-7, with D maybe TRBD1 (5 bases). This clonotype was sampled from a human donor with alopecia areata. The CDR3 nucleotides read TGTGCCTGGGTCCGACAGAACCTAAGGACCTACGAGCAGTACTTC. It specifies CAWVRQNLRTYEQYF.